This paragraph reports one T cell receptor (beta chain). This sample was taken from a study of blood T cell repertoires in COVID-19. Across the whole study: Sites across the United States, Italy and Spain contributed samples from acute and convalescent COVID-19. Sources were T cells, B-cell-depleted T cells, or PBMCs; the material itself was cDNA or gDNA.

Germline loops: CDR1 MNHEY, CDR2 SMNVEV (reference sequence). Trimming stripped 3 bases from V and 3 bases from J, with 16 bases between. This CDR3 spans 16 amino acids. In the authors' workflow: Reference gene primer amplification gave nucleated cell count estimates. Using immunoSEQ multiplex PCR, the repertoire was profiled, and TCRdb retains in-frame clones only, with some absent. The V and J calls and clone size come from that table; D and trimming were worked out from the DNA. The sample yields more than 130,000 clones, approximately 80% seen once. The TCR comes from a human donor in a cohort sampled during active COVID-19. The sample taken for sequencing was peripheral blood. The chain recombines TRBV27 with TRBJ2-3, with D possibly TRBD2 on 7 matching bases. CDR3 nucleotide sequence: TGTGCCAGCAGTTTCAGAGGGGGGGGCGGAACAGATACGCAGTATTTT. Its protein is CASSFRGGGGTDTQYF.